The clone carrying this T cell receptor beta chain was detected a few times. Time point defined: patch test 2, 6 weeks after DPC sensitization. The treatment was: therapeutic diphenylcyclopropenone sensitization with weekly scalp DPC. This entry is derived from a study of human T cells and chemical hapten exposure. Trimming left V 10 bases short and J 0 bases short, with 7 bases between. This CDR3 has 12 residues. CDR1 and CDR2 (germline): MNHEY, SVGEGT. From the RACE reads, TCRdb called clonotypes with MiXCR, one entry per CDR3 protein. The data hold 100,000 or so distinct CDR3 sequences, with 9.3% observed a single time.

Sample: whole blood, taken in connection with sensitization to the hapten diphenylcyclopropenone (DPC). This sequence was found in a woman in her forties with alopecia areata. Some clones in this sample may be carry-over from other donors' samples. This chain uses TRBV6-2 or TRBV6-3 with TRBJ2-1; the D is unclear. CDR3 DNA sequence: TGTGCCACAGTTGCCTCCTACAATGAGCAGTTCTTC. As protein: CATVASYNEQFF.